This record looks at one T cell receptor (beta chain) sequence and its context. What it binds is not known. The sample carries other DNA sequences with the same CDR3. This entry belongs to a study of brain metastases from non-small cell lung cancer. Study outcomes and limitations: Compared with primary tumors, brain metastases showed less T-cell infiltration. Paired brain metastases and primary tumors largely shared TCR repertoires. Compared with their matched primary tumors, 60% to 80% of brain metastases showed expanded T-cell clones.

This CDR3 contains 12 residues. V gave up 5 bases and J gave up 2 bases, with 6 bases separating them. Assay: immunoSEQ multiplex PCR; the TCRdb copy retains only in-frame clones and omits some. The sample contains 2,500 to 3,000 clones, 75% to 90% of which appear only once. Sequences were obtained from primary lung tumor tissue. This chain uses TRBV12-3 or TRBV12-4 with TRBJ1-1; D unclear. The receptor was derived from a donor aged 40 or older with non-small cell lung cancer. This CDR3 reads CASSRGNTEAFF. CDR3 coding DNA: TGTGCCAGCAGTCGCGGTAACACTGAAGCTTTCTTT.